These T cell receptor beta chains were read from a single sample in a study of blood T cell repertoires in COVID-19. The table came from immunoSEQ multiplex PCR; TCRdb's copy has only in-frame clones and leaves some out. The profile shows 110,000 to 150,000 clones, 78% of them singletons. The sequenced sample consisted of PBMCs or T cells enriched from blood (not recorded which). The receptors stem from a woman in her forties or fifties who had recovered from COVID-19. Both conserved end residues are part of each CDR3. The D gene is left open where the match is weak. Clone size is not always given. Where it is, it says once, few, many or a class for expanded clones.

D	V	J	size	DNA	CDR3
.	TRBV6-2/TRBV6-3	TRBJ1-3	.	TGTGCCAGCAGTTACGAGGGAGGCTCTGGAAACACCATATATTTT	CASSYEGGSGNTIYF
.	TRBV28	TRBJ1-6	.	TGTGCCAGCAGTCCGTTTCGTGGACACGGATTCGATTCACCCCTCCACTTT	CASSPFRGHGFDSPLHF
TRBD2	TRBV27	TRBJ2-7	.	TGTGCCAGCAGGCGGACTAGCGGGGGCTACGAGCAGTACTTC	CASRRTSGGYEQYF
.	TRBV5-8	TRBJ2-1	.	TGTGCCAGCAGCTTGGGGAGCTCCTACAATGAGCAGTTCTTC	CASSLGSSYNEQFF
TRBD1	TRBV15	TRBJ1-6	.	TGTGCCACCAGCAGGTTGACAGGGTCCTCTTCACCCCTCCACTTT	CATSRLTGSSSPLHF
TRBD1	TRBV19	TRBJ1-1	.	TGTGCCAGTAGTCTACAGGGGTATACTGAAGCTTTCTTT	CASSLQGYTEAFF
TRBD1	TRBV15	TRBJ1-5	.	TGTGCCACCAGCCGGACAGGGTCCGGTCAGCCCCAGCATTTT	CATSRTGSGQPQHF
TRBD1	TRBV2	TRBJ2-5	.	TGTGCCAGCAGTGCGCGGCGGACAGGGGGCCGAGAGACCCAGTACTTC	CASSARRTGGRETQYF
.	TRBV4-2	TRBJ2-7	.	TGTGCCAGCAGCCAAGAGGTCAGGGCAAGCTCCTACGAGCAGTACTTC	CASSQEVRASSYEQYF
TRBD1	TRBV30	TRBJ1-6	.	TGTGCCTGGAGTGTCTTCGTGGGACAGAGCAATTCACCCCTCCACTTT	CAWSVFVGQSNSPLHF
TRBD1	TRBV7-9	TRBJ2-2	.	TGTGCCACCTGGCACAGGGGAAGGGCGAACACCGGGGAGCTGTTTTTT	CATWHRGRANTGELFF
.	TRBV3-1/TRBV3-2	TRBJ1-1	.	TGTGCCAGCAGCCGACAGCTGAACACTGAAGCTTTCTTT	CASSRQLNTEAFF
.	TRBV13	TRBJ1-6	.	TGTGCCAGCAGCCGGGGTAATTCACCCCTCCACTTT	CASSRGNSPLHF
TRBD1	TRBV2	TRBJ1-1	.	TGTGCCAGCAGTGAAGCGGGCAGGGGGCGGCCTGAAGCTTTCTTT	CASSEAGRGRPEAFF
.	TRBV27	TRBJ2-1	.	TGTGCCAGCAGTCCAGGCCCGGGACTTGCATCCCACAATGAGCAGTTCTTC	CASSPGPGLASHNEQFF
.	TRBV5-1	TRBJ1-2	.	TGCGCCAGCAGCCTGGATCAAGGGGGCTATGGCTACACCTTC	CASSLDQGGYGYTF
TRBD2	TRBV6-2/TRBV6-3	TRBJ2-1	.	TGTGCCAGCAGTTACAGTACTAGCGGGGGGGGATATGAGCAGTTCTTC	CASSYSTSGGGYEQFF
.	TRBV7-2	TRBJ2-5	.	TGTGCCAGCAGCTCCTACCAAGAGACCCAGTACTTC	CASSSYQETQYF
TRBD1	TRBV19	TRBJ1-1	.	TGTGCCACCAAACCCGGGACAGGGGAGGGATACGCTGAAGCTTTCTTT	CATKPGTGEGYAEAFF
TRBD1	TRBV27	TRBJ1-2	few	TGTGCCAGCAGGGGGACAGGGGACCTCTATAACTATGGCTACACCTTC	CASRGTGDLYNYGYTF
.	TRBV21-1	TRBJ2-1	.	TGTGCCAGCAGCAAATGGGTCGGGACAGGGGGAACCAATGAGCAGTTCTTC	CASSKWVGTGGTNEQFF
TRBD1	TRBV27	TRBJ1-1	.	TGTGCCAGCAGGAAGCAGGGGGACACTGAAGCTTTCTTT	CASRKQGDTEAFF
.	TRBV5-8	TRBJ2-2	.	TGTGCCAGCAACCAGGGGCCCTCTTTGAGAGGGGAGCTGTTTTTT	CASNQGPSLRGELFF
.	TRBV9	TRBJ1-1	.	TGTGCCAGCAGCCCTACCGGAGGGAACACTGAAGCTTTCTTT	CASSPTGGNTEAFF